This T cell receptor (beta chain) is drawn from a study of T-cell reconstitution after alpha-beta-depleted transplantation in children (dated by TCRdb to between 2015 and 2016). Regarding the complete study: Using TCR repertoire profiling, the study quantitatively followed how T-cell immune reconstitution unfolded in children after TCRalphabeta/CD19-depleted allogeneic hematopoietic cell transplantation.

CDR1 LGHDT and CDR2 YNNKEL were looked up in the germline V gene (reference sequence). The CDR3 starts with the cysteine, ends with the phenylalanine, and has 16 residues. Only the CDR3 region is kept as DNA, spanning 48 bases read in frame from base 1. A distance of 22 bases separates the germline ends of V and J, which lose 10 bases and 4 bases respectively. This clonotype has only a few counts. Its binding antigen is unknown. No much larger clone is present one base from it, and per-base qualities are unavailable. Sample treatment or condition, as interpreted from the label and publication: allogeneic hematopoietic cell transplantation with graft depleted of TCRalphabeta T cells and CD19 B cells. Transplant recipients were children who received TCRalphabeta/CD19-depleted allogeneic hematopoietic cell grafts. The library was prepared using PCR. The instrument given in TCRdb is Illumina HiSeq 2500. TCR library preparation used molecular barcoding, with unique molecular identifiers applied to normalize quantification of the TCRbeta repertoire. TCRdb reworked the public reads: Q25 trimming with fastp, MiXCR clone assembly, productive beta chains retained. Identical CDR3 proteins give one entry, which carries the most common genes and DNA. A total of under 35,000 distinct CDR3 sequences appear in this sample, 6.3% of them only once. 5.5% to 8% of the sample lies in the top ten.

Results the study describes overall, beyond this receptor: In some patients, the high TCRbeta diversity seen at day 60 was put down to recipient T cells and intrathymic progenitors that had survived conditioning. Over subsequent months, a decline in hyperexpanded clone frequencies was noted, and after one year, T-cell counts and TCRbeta diversity were mostly ascribed to newly produced T cells. Apparently early alphabetaT-cell count recovery about two months after transplant reportedly relied on only several hundred rapidly expanded clones derived from non-depleted graft cells.

Sample: PBMCs, mostly from graft donor cells, taken 180 days after TCRalphabeta/CD19-depleted stem cell transplant. This receptor chain uses TRBV3-1 and TRBJ2-2; the D gene is possibly TRBD1, with 6 bases matching. The TCR was taken from a male patient aged 10 to 17 who had a stem cell transplant for acute myeloid leukemia, so the T cells may come from the graft donor. The nucleotide sequence reads TGTGCCACCTCCCTGAGATCCGGGACATCCACCGGGGAGCTGTTTTTT. The encoded protein is CATSLRSGTSTGELFF.